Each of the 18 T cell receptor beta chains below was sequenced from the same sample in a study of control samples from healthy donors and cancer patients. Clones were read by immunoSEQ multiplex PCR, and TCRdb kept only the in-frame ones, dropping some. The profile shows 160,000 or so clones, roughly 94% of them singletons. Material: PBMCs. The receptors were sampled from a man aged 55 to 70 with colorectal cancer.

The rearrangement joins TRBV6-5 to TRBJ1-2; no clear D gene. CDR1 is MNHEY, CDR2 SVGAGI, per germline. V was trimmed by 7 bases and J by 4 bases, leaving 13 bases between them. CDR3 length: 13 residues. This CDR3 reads CASTAGGLYGYTF. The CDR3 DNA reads TGTGCCAGCACCGCGGGTGGACTCTATGGCTACACCTTC.

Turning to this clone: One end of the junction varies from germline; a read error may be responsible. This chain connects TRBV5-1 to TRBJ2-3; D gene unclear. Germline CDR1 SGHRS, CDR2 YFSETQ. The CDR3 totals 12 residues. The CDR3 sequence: CASTLGSDTQYF. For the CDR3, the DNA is TGCGCCAGCACCTTGGGATCAGATACGCAGTATTTT.

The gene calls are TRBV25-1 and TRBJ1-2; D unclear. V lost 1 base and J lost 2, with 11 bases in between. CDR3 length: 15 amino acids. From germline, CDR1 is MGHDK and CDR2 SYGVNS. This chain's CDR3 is CASSESPPKNYGYTF. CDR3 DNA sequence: TGTGCCAGCAGTGAATCCCCGCCGAAGAACTATGGCTACACCTTC.

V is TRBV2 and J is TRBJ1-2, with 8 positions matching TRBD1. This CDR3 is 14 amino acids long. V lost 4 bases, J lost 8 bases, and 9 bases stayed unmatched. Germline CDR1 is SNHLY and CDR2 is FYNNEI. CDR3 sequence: CASSGMQGAGGYTF. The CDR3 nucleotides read TGTGCCAGCAGTGGAATGCAGGGGGCTGGCGGCTACACCTTC.

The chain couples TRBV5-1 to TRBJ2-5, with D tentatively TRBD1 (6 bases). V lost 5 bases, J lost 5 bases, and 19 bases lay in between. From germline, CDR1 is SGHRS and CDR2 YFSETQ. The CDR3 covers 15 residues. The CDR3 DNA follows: TGCGCCAGCAGTTCAGGGGACACTCCCCCGGAGACCCAGTACTTC. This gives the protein CASSSGDTPPETQYF.

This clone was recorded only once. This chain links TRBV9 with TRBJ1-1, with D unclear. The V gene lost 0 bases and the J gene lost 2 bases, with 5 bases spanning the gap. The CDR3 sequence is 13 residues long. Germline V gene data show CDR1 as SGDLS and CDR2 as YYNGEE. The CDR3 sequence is CASSVVPNTEAFF. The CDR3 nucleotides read TGTGCCAGCAGCGTAGTTCCTAACACTGAAGCTTTCTTT.

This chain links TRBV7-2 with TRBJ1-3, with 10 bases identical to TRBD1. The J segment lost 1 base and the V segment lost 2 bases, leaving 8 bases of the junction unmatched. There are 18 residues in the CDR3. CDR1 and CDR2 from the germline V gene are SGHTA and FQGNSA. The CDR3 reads CASSLWDRGRPSGNTIYF. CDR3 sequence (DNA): TGTGCCAGCAGCTTATGGGACAGGGGTCGGCCTTCTGGAAACACCATATATTTT.

The CDR3 DNA sequence: TGCGCCAGCAGCGACGGATACTCCTACGAGCAGTACTTC. As protein: CASSDGYSYEQYF. The chain joins TRBV5-1 to TRBJ2-7; no definite D call. V was shortened by 4 bases and J by 0 bases, with 8 bases between the two germline ends. The length of the CDR3 is 13 residues. Germline V gene lookup returns CDR1 SGHRS and CDR2 YFSETQ. Supplemented by reference TRBV5-1 and TRBJ2-7, the full variable domain reads KAGVTQTPRYLIKTRGQQVTLSCSPISGHRSVSWYQQTPGQGLQFLFEYFSETQRNKGNFPGRFSGRQFSNSRSEMNVSTLELGDSALYLCASSDGYSYEQYFGPGTRLTVT.

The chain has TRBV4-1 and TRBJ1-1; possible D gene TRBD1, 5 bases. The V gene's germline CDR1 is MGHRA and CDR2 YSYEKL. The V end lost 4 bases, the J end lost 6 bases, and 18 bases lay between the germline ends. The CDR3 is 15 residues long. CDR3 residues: CASSPVGQGGPEAFF. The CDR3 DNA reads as TGCGCCAGCAGCCCCGTTGGCCAGGGTGGGCCTGAAGCTTTCTTT.

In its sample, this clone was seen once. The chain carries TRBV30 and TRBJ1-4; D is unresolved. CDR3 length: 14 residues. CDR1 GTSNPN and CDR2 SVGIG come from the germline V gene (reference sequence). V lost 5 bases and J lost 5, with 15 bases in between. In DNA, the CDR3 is TGTGCCTGGCAGTCCTCCAGTCAAAATGAAAAACTGTTTTTT. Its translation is CAWQSSSQNEKLFF.

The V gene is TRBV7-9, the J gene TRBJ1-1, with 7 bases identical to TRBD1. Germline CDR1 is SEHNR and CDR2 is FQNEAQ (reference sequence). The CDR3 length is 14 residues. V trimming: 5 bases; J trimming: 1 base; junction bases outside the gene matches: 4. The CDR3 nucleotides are TGTGCCAGCAGCCGGGACAGCAGGAACACTGAAGCTTTCTTT. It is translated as CASSRDSRNTEAFF.

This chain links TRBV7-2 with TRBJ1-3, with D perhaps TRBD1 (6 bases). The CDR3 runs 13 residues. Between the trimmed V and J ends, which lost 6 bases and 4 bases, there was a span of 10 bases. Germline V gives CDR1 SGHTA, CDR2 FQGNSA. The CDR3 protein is CASSQGRGNTIYF. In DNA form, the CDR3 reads TGTGCCAGCAGTCAGGGGAGGGGAAACACCATATATTTT.

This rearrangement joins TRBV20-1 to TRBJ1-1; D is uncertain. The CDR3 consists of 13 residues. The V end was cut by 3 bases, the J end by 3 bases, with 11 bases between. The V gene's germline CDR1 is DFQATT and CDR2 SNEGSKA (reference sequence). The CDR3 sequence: CSASAGRDTEAFF. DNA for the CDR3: TGCAGTGCTAGTGCGGGAAGAGACACTGAAGCTTTCTTT.

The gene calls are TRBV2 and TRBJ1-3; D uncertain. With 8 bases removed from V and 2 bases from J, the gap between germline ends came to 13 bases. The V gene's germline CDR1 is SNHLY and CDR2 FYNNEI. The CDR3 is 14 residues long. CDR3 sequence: CASSWEEAGNTIYF. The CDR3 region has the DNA TGTGCCAGCTCCTGGGAGGAAGCTGGAAACACCATATATTTT.

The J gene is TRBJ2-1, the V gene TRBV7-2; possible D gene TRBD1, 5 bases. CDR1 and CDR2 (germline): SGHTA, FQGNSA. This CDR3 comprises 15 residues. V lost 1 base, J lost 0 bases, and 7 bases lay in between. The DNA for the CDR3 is TGTGCCAGCAGCTTAGACAGGAGCTCCTACAATGAGCAGTTCTTC. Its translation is CASSLDRSSYNEQFF.

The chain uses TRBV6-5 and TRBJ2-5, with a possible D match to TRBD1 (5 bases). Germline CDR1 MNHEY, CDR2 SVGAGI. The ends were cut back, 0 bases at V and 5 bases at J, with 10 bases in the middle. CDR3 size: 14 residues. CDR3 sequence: CASSYSRVWETQYF. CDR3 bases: TGTGCCAGCAGTTACTCCAGGGTCTGGGAGACCCAGTACTTC.

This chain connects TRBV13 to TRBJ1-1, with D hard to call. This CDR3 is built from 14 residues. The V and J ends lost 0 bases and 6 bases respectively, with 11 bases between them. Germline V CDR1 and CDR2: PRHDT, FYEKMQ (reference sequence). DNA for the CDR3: TGTGCCAGCAGCTTAGGCCTAATGGGCGCTGAAGCTTTCTTT. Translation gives CASSLGLMGAEAFF.

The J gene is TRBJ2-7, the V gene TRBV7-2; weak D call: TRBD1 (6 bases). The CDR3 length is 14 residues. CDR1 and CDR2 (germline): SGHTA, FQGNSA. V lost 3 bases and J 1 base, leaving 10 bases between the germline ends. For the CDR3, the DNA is TGTGCCAGCAGCTTGACGACAGGTTCCTACGAGCAGTACTTC. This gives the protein CASSLTTGSYEQYF.